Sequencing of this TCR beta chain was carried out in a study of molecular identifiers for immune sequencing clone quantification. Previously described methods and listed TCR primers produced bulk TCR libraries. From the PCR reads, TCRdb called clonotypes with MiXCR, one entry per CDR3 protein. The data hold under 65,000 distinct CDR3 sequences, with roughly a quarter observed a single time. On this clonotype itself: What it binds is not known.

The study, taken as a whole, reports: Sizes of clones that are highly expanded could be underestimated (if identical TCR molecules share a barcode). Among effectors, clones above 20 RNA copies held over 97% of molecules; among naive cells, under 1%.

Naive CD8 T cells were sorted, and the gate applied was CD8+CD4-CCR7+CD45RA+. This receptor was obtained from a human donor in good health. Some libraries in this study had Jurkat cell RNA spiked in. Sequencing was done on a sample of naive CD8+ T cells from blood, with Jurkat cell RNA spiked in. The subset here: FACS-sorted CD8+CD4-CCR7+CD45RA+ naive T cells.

CDR3 amino acids: CASSHLDRLSNQPQHF. The CDR3 DNA reads as TGTGCCAGCAGTCACCTGGACAGGCTTAGCAATCAGCCCCAGCATTTT. The chain uses TRBV6-2 or TRBV6-3 and TRBJ1-5; 7 bases are a match to TRBD1. Germline V gene data show CDR1 as MNHEY and CDR2 as SVGEGT. Trimming removed 5 bases from V and 0 bases from J; junction bases left unmatched: 7. This CDR3 spans 16 amino acids.